This T cell receptor beta chain appears in the sequencing data of a study of CD8 T cells in ankylosing spondylitis. Regarding the study as a whole: Disease-linked clones bore a CD8+ phenotype and were relatively rare in peripheral blood. Reportedly, disease-linked clones are significantly enriched in ankylosing spondylitis patients' matched synovial fluid. Made up of several highly homologous variants, a TCR beta motif appeared characteristic of ankylosing spondylitis blood.

This clonotype was recorded at least ten times. Antigen unknown. The CDR3 runs 14 residues. The V end was cut by 5 bases, the J end by 2 bases, with 13 bases between. Preparation of TCR beta libraries was done by quantitative 5'-RACE with molecular barcodes. TCRdb recomputed calls from the 5' RACE reads with MiXCR, one row per CDR3 protein. The repertoire holds approximately 540,000 distinct CDR3 sequences, with over 9.5% as singletons. The sequenced material came from blood, either unsorted or a sorted T cell fraction (not recorded which). The chain joins TRBV12-3 or TRBV12-4 to TRBJ2-7; no clear D gene. This clonotype was sampled from a male donor with ankylosing spondylitis. The CDR3 sequence: CASSPPIGPYEQYF. For the CDR3, the DNA is TGTGCCAGCAGTCCCCCCATCGGCCCCTACGAGCAGTACTTC.